This entry concerns a single T cell receptor (beta chain). The sample originates from a study of blood T cells in healthy people across ages. As for the study in general: The template switching approach captured approximately one barcoded beta molecule for every two T cells.

The CDR3 runs 12 residues. Between the trimmed V and J ends, which lost 7 bases and 6 bases, there was a span of 10 bases. The second PCR ran about 7 to 12 cycles with a sample-barcoded 5' primer and J-beta primers. TCRdb ran MiXCR on the 5' RACE reads and lists one entry per CDR3 protein. The repertoire consists of roughly 1 million distinct CDR3 sequences, with about 23% occurring once and the leading ten covering 0.65% to 0.95%. These data also formed part of another study, on T cells of mothers and their children.

Specimen: blood. This receptor was obtained from a girl aged 2 to 9 in good health. The chain uses TRBV12-3 or TRBV12-4 and TRBJ2-1, with D uncertain. The CDR3: CASTRPPNEQFF. CDR3 bases: TGTGCCAGCACCAGGCCCCCCAATGAGCAGTTCTTC.